This T cell receptor beta chain is drawn from a study of PD-1 blockade in mismatch repair-deficient tumors. Here immunoSEQ multiplex PCR was the method, and the copy in TCRdb shows in-frame clones only, minus some. Of about 130,000 clones listed, approximately 91% were seen once; the top ten hold about 11%. The V gene lost 4 bases and the J gene lost 3 bases, with 9 bases spanning the gap. Germline V lookup: CDR1 SEHNR, CDR2 FQNEAQ (reference sequence). This CDR3 is 13 amino acids long. PCR or immunohistochemistry showed mismatch repair deficiency in every enrolled patient. The TCR-sequenced patients were a few responders to pembrolizumab.

This clonotype was obtained from an adult with mismatch repair-deficient cancer. The chain has TRBV7-9 and TRBJ1-1; no firm D call. The source material was peripheral blood, sampled 70 to 73 weeks after starting pembrolizumab. In nucleotides, the CDR3 is TGTGCCAGCAGCTCAGGACCCCACACTGAAGCTTTCTTT. It encodes CASSSGPHTEAFF.